A single sample is the source of the 8 T cell receptor beta chains below, sequenced in a study of T cells in Graves' hyperthyroidism and ophthalmopathy. RNA transcripts served as the template for amplifying TCR beta CDR3 regions. The study used the HTBI primer set for a first-round RT-PCR of the TCR CDR3. MiXCR was run by TCRdb on the multiplex PCR reads, yielding one entry per CDR3 protein. The repertoire holds some 620,000 distinct CDR3 sequences, with roughly 16% as singletons. The sequencing input was blood. These receptors originate from a woman aged 25-40 years with Graves' hyperthyroidism.

The chain employs TRBV18 and TRBJ1-2, with D possibly being TRBD1 (6 bases). Germline V gene lookup returns CDR1 KGHSH and CDR2 LQKENI. The CDR3 runs 13 residues. V lost 4 bases and J lost 2, with 8 bases in between. CDR3 nucleotide sequence: TGTGCCAGCTCACGACAGGAGAACTATGGCTACACCTTC. Amino acids: CASSRQENYGYTF.

A few counts support this clonotype. The V and J genes are TRBV30 and TRBJ1-5; TRBD1 matches at 10 bases. Germline trimming cut 0 bases from V and 3 bases from J; bases unmatched to any gene: 8. CDR3 size: 17 residues. Germline lookup yields CDR1 GTSNPN and CDR2 SVGIG (reference sequence). The CDR3: CAWSVRGGTGVNQPQHF. CDR3 nucleotides: TGTGCCTGGAGTGTACGGGGCGGGACAGGGGTCAATCAGCCCCAGCATTTT. The whole variable domain, filled in from reference TRBV30 and TRBJ1-5, reads SQTIHQWPATLVQPVGSPLSLECTVEGTSNPNLYWYRQAAGRGLQLLFYSVGIGQISSEVPQNLSASRPQDRQFILSSKKLLLSDSGFYLCAWSVRGGTGVNQPQHFGDGTRLSIL.

In this sample, this clonotype turned up many times. J is TRBJ2-7 and V is TRBV28; unclear D gene. V was shortened by 6 bases and J by 3 bases, with 6 bases between the two germline ends. The CDR3 runs to 11 residues. Germline V CDR1 and CDR2: MDHEN, SYDVKM. The CDR3 nucleotides read TGTGCCAGCAGATACAACTACGAGCAGTACTTC. This sequence encodes CASRYNYEQYF.

The table lists this clonotype with many counts. J is TRBJ2-1 and V is TRBV6-6; 14 positions match TRBD2. The CDR3 runs 16 residues. Germline-derived CDR1 and CDR2 are MNHNY and SVGAGI (reference sequence). The V segment lost 2 bases and the J segment 9 bases; nucleotides outside the gene matches: 6. CDR3 loop: CASSYGVGLAGAEQFF. DNA of the CDR3: TGTGCCAGCAGTTACGGGGTGGGACTAGCGGGAGCTGAGCAGTTCTTC.

This clonotype occurred many times. The chain has TRBV11-2 and TRBJ1-1; D is unclear. CDR3 length: 13 amino acids. Trimming shortened V by 3 bases and J by 5 bases, and 10 bases separated the two germline ends. The germline V gene has CDR1 SGHAT and CDR2 FQNNGV. The chain's CDR3 is CASSFHALTEAFF. CDR3 nucleotide sequence: TGTGCCAGCAGCTTCCATGCGCTTACTGAAGCTTTCTTT.

This clonotype came up many times. This rearrangement joins TRBV2 to TRBJ2-3, with 9 bases that match TRBD2. The length of the CDR3 is 15 residues. The germline V gene encodes CDR1 SNHLY and CDR2 FYNNEI. Trimming took 5 bases from V and 4 from J; bases not matched to a gene: 7. The CDR3 nucleotides read TGTGCCAGCAGTTCTACTAGCGGGTATTCAGATACGCAGTATTTT. It translates to CASSSTSGYSDTQYF.

This clonotype showed up many times. This chain's CDR3 is CASSSGTSGRASYNEQFF. The CDR3 nucleotides are TGTGCCAGCAGTTCTGGGACTAGCGGGAGGGCCTCCTACAATGAGCAGTTCTTC. The V call is TRBV28, the J call TRBJ2-1, with TRBD2 matching over 16 bases. Per germline, CDR1 MDHEN and CDR2 SYDVKM. The ends lost 4 bases at V and 0 bases at J; junction bases unmatched: 3. The CDR3 has 18 residues.

This clonotype was seen once. The chain recombines TRBV10-1 with TRBJ1-2; no firm D call. Germline V lookup: CDR1 WNHNN, CDR2 SYGVQD (reference sequence). The germline V and J ends were trimmed by 10 bases and 1 base, with 7 bases remaining between them. This CDR3 has 11 amino acids. The CDR3 sequence is CATKYNYGYTF. For the CDR3, the DNA is TGCGCCACGAAGTATAACTATGGCTACACCTTC.